This TCR beta chain is from a study of human T cells and chemical hapten exposure. From whole blood left unfractionated, total RNA was extracted. MiXCR, run by TCRdb on the 5' RACE reads, gives a single entry per CDR3 protein. The sample holds roughly 81,000 distinct CDR3 sequences; approximately 15% are singletons and the top ten take 6.8%. This clonotype was seen a handful of times. Trimming took off 9 bases at V and 6 bases at J, with 17 bases between the two ends. The CDR3 totals 13 residues. The germline CDR1 and CDR2 sequences are SGHDN and FVKESK. This receptor was identified in a female donor in good health. The chain couples TRBV14 to TRBJ1-1; weak D call: TRBD1 (5 bases). The CDR3 DNA follows: TGTGCCAGTTCATATGGGGGGTATGCTGAAGCTTTCTTT. It encodes CASSYGGYAEAFF.